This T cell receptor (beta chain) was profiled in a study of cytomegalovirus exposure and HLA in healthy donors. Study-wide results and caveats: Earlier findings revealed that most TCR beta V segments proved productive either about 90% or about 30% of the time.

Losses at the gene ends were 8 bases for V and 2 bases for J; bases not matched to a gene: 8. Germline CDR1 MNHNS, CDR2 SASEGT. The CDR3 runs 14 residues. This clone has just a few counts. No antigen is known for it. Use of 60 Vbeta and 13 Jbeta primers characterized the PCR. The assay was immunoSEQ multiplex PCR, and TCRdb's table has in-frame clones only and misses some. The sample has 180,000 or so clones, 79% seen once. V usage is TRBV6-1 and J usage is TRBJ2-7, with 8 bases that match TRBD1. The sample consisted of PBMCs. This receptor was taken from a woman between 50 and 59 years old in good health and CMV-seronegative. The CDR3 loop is CASGDQGAAYEQYF. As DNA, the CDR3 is TGTGCCAGCGGAGATCAGGGGGCGGCCTACGAGCAGTACTTC.